A single sample gave rise to the 3 T cell receptor beta chains below, sequenced in a study of T-cell memory formation after mild COVID-19. TCRdb independently ran MiXCR on the 5' RACE reads; one entry per CDR3 protein. The sample lists hundreds of thousands of distinct CDR3 sequences; 15% to 20% were seen once. Sequenced: PBMCs or a T cell subset sorted from them (not recorded which). These receptors originate from a young man who had mild COVID-19 (a few samples of this study predate the infection). Cell type and time point are not known.

This clonotype occurred a few times. The rearrangement joins TRBV4-3 to TRBJ2-2, with a weak D call TRBD2 (6 bases). Trimming stripped 0 bases from V and 2 bases from J, with 10 bases between. There are 16 residues in the CDR3. Germline values: CDR1 LGHNA, CDR2 YSLEER. The chain's CDR3 is CASSQDRGRNTGELFF. CDR3 coding DNA: TGCGCCAGCAGCCAAGATCGGGGGAGAAACACCGGGGAGCTGTTTTTT.

This clonotype was found a few times. V is TRBV7-6 and J is TRBJ2-5; D remains unclear. The germline V gene has CDR1 SGHVS and CDR2 FNYEAQ. This CDR3 is built from 12 residues. Deletions cut 8 bases from V and 1 base from J, with 8 bases between. The CDR3 nucleotides are TGTGCCAGCGGAAGGGCCCAAGAGACCCAGTACTTC. Protein sequence: CASGRAQETQYF.

In its sample, this clonotype was seen a few times. This chain links TRBV5-1 with TRBJ2-5; no definite D call. In germline, CDR1 is SGHRS, CDR2 YFSETQ. Deletions cut 4 bases from V and 3 bases from J, with 13 bases between. The CDR3 contains 14 residues. The CDR3 region is CASSLTGLKETQYF. CDR3 DNA sequence: TGCGCCAGCAGCCTGACTGGTCTGAAAGAGACCCAGTACTTC.